This TCR beta chain was sequenced in a study of CD8 T cells in Susac syndrome. The overall study: At the time of blood draw, patients with Susac syndrome were therapy-naive, receiving corticosteroids, or receiving intravenous immunoglobulin alone. Study-wide results and limits: The study acknowledged a relatively small number of individuals in its TCR sequencing and HLA analysis. The number of Susac-specific public clones found was some 17 in total CD8+ repertoires and about five in CD8+ TEMRA repertoires. It was in TEMRA cells and active patients that Susac CD8+ clonal expansion peaked.

This clonotype was recorded only once. Its antigen remains unidentified. cDNA came from approximately 0.5 to 1 ug RNA primed by random hexamers. TCRdb re-analysed the immunoSEQ multiplex PCR reads in MiXCR, keeping a single row per CDR3 protein. The sample consists of about 110,000 distinct CDR3 sequences, approximately 93% of them appearing once. The V end was cut by 3 bases, the J end by 11 bases, with 19 bases between. Germline loops: CDR1 MNHNS, CDR2 SASEGT. CDR3 size: 14 residues. Material: CD8+ T cells from PBMCs. This clonotype was sampled from a human donor with Susac syndrome. The chain joins TRBV6-1 to TRBJ1-1, with D maybe TRBD1 (6 bases). The CDR3 reads CASSEFDRSAWAFF. For the CDR3, the DNA is TGTGCCAGCAGTGAGTTCGACAGGTCAGCCTGGGCTTTCTTT.